This entry features one TCR beta chain sequence. Its target antigen remains unknown. No per-base quality is available; no much larger clone lies one base away. CDR1 is given as SQVTM and CDR2 as ANQGSEA, both from the germline V gene. Trimming at the junction amounts to 4 bases on V and 1 base on J, and the germline ends lie 14 bases apart. From cysteine to phenylalanine, the CDR3 is 15 amino acids long. The kept DNA is CDR3 alone, 45 bases in frame from the first base. These data are taken from a study of shared T cell receptors in the human thymus (dated by TCRdb to the early 2020s). With respect to the entire study: The study examined how self-reactive, shared T-cell receptor alpha chains are generated in the human thymus.

The library was made by the immunoSEQ multiplex PCR assay. Not all clones reach the TCRdb copy of this immuneACCESS table, which keeps in-frame sequences only. Checked studies attribute under half of the gap to unresolved V genes and leave the rest unexplained. This sample comprises 650,000 to 950,000 clones, approximately 83% of them detected only once. Of the sample, roughly 0.01% is held by the ten largest clones. The data were also submitted as part of a second study, on human thymus T cells. As that second paper reports: The donors were immunologically healthy infants in Finland who had open corrective cardiac surgery for congenital heart defects. Thymus tissue was obtained as surgical resects removed during corrective cardiac surgery. V and J gene segment usage appeared biased in both thymic and peripheral blood repertoires. The related research reported highly overlapping thymic TCR repertoires among unrelated individuals. The study described the TCR alpha and beta repertoires in under 10 infant thymus samples and a few matching peripheral blood samples. The cohort included about six male and a couple of female infants, with donor ages spanning 7 to 244 days. After being mechanically released from the tissue, thymocytes were kept at -70 degrees C in pellets of about 9-32 million cells. A QIAsymphony instrument was used to extract genomic DNA from the frozen cell pellets. Using the immunoSEQ multiplex PCR assay, the TCRB and TCRAD loci were amplified from a standardized quantity of quality-controlled genomic DNA. The amplicons spanned the V(D)J region and were long enough to cover the CDR3 and allow V and J genes to be identified. The amplicons were sequenced on an Illumina platform via the commercial immunoSEQ service. Corrections for primer bias and sequencing errors followed previously described methods, while TCRAD and TCRB definitions were based on the IMGT database. Repertoires were analysed with immunoSEQ Analyzer 3.0 and VDJTools, covering basic statistics, V/J segment usage, diversity estimates, rarefaction and pairwise overlap. Chao1, ChaoE, Efron-Thisted, Shannon and inverse Simpson indices were used to estimate diversity, which was also estimated on datasets down-sampled to the smallest sample. For repertoire overlap, CDR3 nucleotide sequence, V gene and J gene had to match strictly, and clustering was done by Jaccard-based multidimensional scaling. On average, roughly 850,000 unique TCRB clonotypes were obtained from thymus samples, compared with roughly 84,000 from blood samples.

The V and J segments used are TRBV29-1 and TRBJ2-1, with a weak D call of TRBD1 (6 bases match). Material for sequencing was thymocytes. The clonotype originates from a girl less than two years old with a congenital heart defect. Donor details come from another sample of the same person, matched by shared clones. The CDR3 amino acid sequence is: CSVVSGAVSYNEQFF. The DNA sequence follows: TGCAGCGTTGTATCAGGGGCCGTGTCCTACAATGAGCAGTTCTTC.